A selection of T cell receptor beta chains follows, all from one sample in a study of blood T cell repertoires in COVID-19. The table came from immunoSEQ multiplex PCR; TCRdb's copy has only in-frame clones and leaves some out. This table holds around 230,000 clones, about nine tenths found once. Source material: PBMCs or T cells enriched from blood (not recorded which). The source of these receptors is a young man with acute COVID-19. Both conserved end residues are part of each CDR3. A D gene is named only where the DNA matches it firmly. Clone size is not always given. Where it is, it says once, few, many or a class for expanded clones.

v_call	d_call	clone_size	j_call	cdr3_aa	cdr3_nt
TRBV24-1	NA	NA	TRBJ1-5	CATSDQGQPQHF	TGTGCCACCAGTGATCAGGGTCAGCCCCAGCATTTT
TRBV11-3	NA	NA	TRBJ1-2	CASSLPPYGGHGYTF	TGTGCCAGCAGCTTACCCCCGTACGGGGGTCATGGCTACACCTTC
TRBV2	NA	NA	TRBJ2-7	CASRQTYEQYF	TGTGCCAGCAGGCAGACCTACGAGCAGTACTTC
TRBV6-5	NA	NA	TRBJ1-5	CASREGKYSNQPQHF	TGTGCCAGCAGAGAGGGCAAATATAGCAATCAGCCCCAGCATTTT
TRBV5-1	NA	NA	TRBJ1-6	CASSTQDRQPLHF	TGCGCCAGCAGCACCCAAGACAGGCAGCCCCTCCACTTT
TRBV29-1	TRBD2	NA	TRBJ2-1	CSVELERLADNEQFF	TGCAGCGTTGAATTGGAGAGGCTAGCGGACAATGAGCAGTTCTTC
TRBV28	NA	once	TRBJ1-3	CASSSFIGGSYSVSGNTIYF	TGTGCCAGCAGTTCATTCATTGGGGGCAGCTACTCCGTCTCTGGAAACACCATATATTTT
TRBV30	NA	NA	TRBJ2-5	CAWLRENQETQYF	TGTGCCTGGCTTCGAGAGAACCAAGAGACCCAGTACTTC
TRBV15	NA	NA	TRBJ1-4	CATSRDRGGNEKLFF	TGTGCCACCAGCAGAGATCGAGGGGGTAATGAAAAACTGTTTTTT
TRBV28	NA	NA	TRBJ1-3	CASSLDQAGNTIYF	TGTGCCAGCAGTTTAGACCAGGCTGGAAACACCATATATTTT
TRBV14	NA	NA	TRBJ2-7	CASSPTIALNSYEQYF	TGTGCCAGCAGCCCGACTATAGCGCTAAACTCCTACGAGCAGTACTTC
TRBV2	NA	NA	TRBJ1-6	CASRLGQQTSPLHF	TGTGCCAGCAGACTCGGACAGCAAACTTCACCCCTCCACTTT
TRBV3-1/TRBV3-2	TRBD1	NA	TRBJ1-2	CASSSGTGLGYTF	TGTGCCAGCAGCTCCGGGACAGGCTTAGGCTACACCTTC
TRBV28	NA	NA	TRBJ2-7	CASTPAKLSSYEQYF	TGTGCCAGCACCCCTGCGAAGTTAAGCTCCTACGAGCAGTACTTC
TRBV9	NA	NA	TRBJ2-7	CASSVGSGGSYEQYF	TGTGCCAGCAGCGTTGGCTCCGGGGGTTCCTACGAGCAGTACTTC
TRBV5-1	TRBD1	few	TRBJ1-2	CASSLGTGSLGYTF	TGCGCCAGCAGCTTGGGGACAGGGAGTCTTGGCTACACCTTC
TRBV4-2	NA	NA	TRBJ1-1	CASSPTGWGTEAFF	TGTGCCAGCAGCCCCACAGGGTGGGGCACTGAAGCTTTCTTT
TRBV9	NA	NA	TRBJ2-5	CASSVDGLRETQYF	TGTGCCAGCAGCGTAGACGGTTTGAGGGAGACCCAGTACTTC
TRBV27	NA	NA	TRBJ1-3	CASSLWGGGNTIYF	TGTGCCAGCAGTTTATGGGGGGGTGGAAACACCATATATTTT
TRBV2	NA	NA	TRBJ1-5	CASSIRHGGNQPQHF	TGTGCCAGCAGTATTAGACATGGCGGCAATCAGCCCCAGCATTTT
TRBV15	NA	NA	TRBJ1-2	CATSRDRAYGYTF	TGTGCCACCAGCAGAGACCGCGCCTATGGCTACACCTTC
TRBV9	NA	few	TRBJ1-1	CASSVVSNTEAFF	TGTGCCAGCAGCGTTGTATCGAACACTGAAGCTTTCTTT
TRBV30	NA	once	TRBJ1-1	CAWSVLMNTEAFF	TGTGCCTGGAGTGTACTCATGAACACTGAAGCTTTCTTT
TRBV7-2	NA	NA	TRBJ1-4	CASSLATGEKLFF	TGTGCCAGCAGCTTAGCAACAGGGGAAAAACTGTTTTTT
TRBV11-2	TRBD1	NA	TRBJ1-3	CASSRIRGPSGNTIYF	TGTGCCAGCAGCCGTATCAGGGGGCCGTCTGGAAACACCATATATTTT
TRBV5-1	TRBD1	NA	TRBJ2-3	CASSSTGAGQADTQYF	TGCGCCAGCAGCTCGACAGGGGCCGGACAGGCAGATACGCAGTATTTT
TRBV28	NA	NA	TRBJ1-3	CASSLGGSSGNTIYF	TGTGCCAGCAGTCTCGGCGGCAGCTCTGGAAACACCATATATTTT
TRBV7-2	TRBD2	NA	TRBJ2-2	CASSVRLAGVTGELFF	TGTGCCAGCAGCGTTCGACTAGCGGGGGTCACCGGGGAGCTGTTTTTT
TRBV7-6	NA	NA	TRBJ1-5	CASSLVSQQISNQPQHF	TGTGCCAGCAGCTTAGTATCCCAACAGATCAGCAATCAGCCCCAGCATTTT
TRBV6-5	TRBD1	NA	TRBJ2-7	CASSYSGRGREQYF	TGTGCCAGCAGTTACTCGGGCAGGGGGCGTGAGCAGTACTTC
TRBV5-1	TRBD1	NA	TRBJ1-1	CASSWGDRENTEAFF	TGCGCCAGCAGCTGGGGGGACAGGGAGAACACTGAAGCTTTCTTT
TRBV3-1/TRBV3-2	NA	NA	TRBJ1-1	CASSQEGGFTEAFF	TGTGCCAGCAGCCAAGAAGGGGGATTCACTGAAGCTTTCTTT
TRBV7-9	NA	NA	TRBJ1-5	CASSRGDTSLQHF	TGTGCCAGCAGCAGAGGGGACACATCACTACAGCATTTT
TRBV28	NA	NA	TRBJ2-5	CASSLGFKETQYF	TGTGCCAGCAGTTTAGGCTTCAAAGAGACCCAGTACTTC
TRBV7-7	TRBD1	NA	TRBJ2-2	CASSLDGQGALTGELFF	TGTGCTAGCAGCTTAGACGGACAGGGGGCTCTCACCGGGGAGCTGTTTTTT
TRBV12-5	NA	NA	TRBJ2-5	CASGFNRETQYF	TGTGCTAGTGGTTTCAATCGGGAGACCCAGTACTTC
TRBV6-5	NA	NA	TRBJ2-2	CASRYGQLNTGELFF	TGTGCCAGCAGATACGGACAGCTGAACACCGGGGAGCTGTTTTTT
TRBV30	NA	NA	TRBJ1-6	CALLRGGSPLHF	TGTGCCCTACTTCGCGGGGGCTCACCCCTCCACTTT
TRBV7-9	NA	NA	TRBJ2-7	CASSPGEGGFEQYF	TGTGCCAGCAGCCCCGGGGAGGGGGGCTTCGAGCAGTACTTC
TRBV11-2	TRBD1	NA	TRBJ2-1	CASRLQGDEQFF	TGTGCCAGCAGGTTACAGGGGGATGAGCAGTTCTTC
TRBV19	TRBD1	few	TRBJ1-1	CASRDRVNTEAFF	TGTGCCAGTAGGGACAGGGTGAACACTGAAGCTTTCTTT
TRBV15	TRBD1	NA	TRBJ2-5	CATSTDRGQQETQYF	TGTGCCACCAGTACAGACAGGGGGCAACAAGAGACCCAGTACTTC
TRBV28	TRBD2	NA	TRBJ2-7	CASRRGGRLKPYEQYF	TGTGCCAGCAGGCGGGGGGGGCGGTTAAAACCCTACGAGCAGTACTTC
TRBV2	NA	NA	TRBJ1-1	CASSVEGLNTEAFF	TGTGCCAGCAGTGTGGAGGGGCTGAACACTGAAGCTTTCTTT
TRBV7-3	NA	NA	TRBJ2-3	CASSPQGGPGSTDTQYF	TGTGCCAGCAGCCCCCAGGGCGGTCCAGGGAGCACAGATACGCAGTATTTT
TRBV28	NA	NA	TRBJ1-4	CASSPVDNINEKLFF	TGTGCCAGCAGTCCCGTTGACAACATCAATGAAAAACTGTTTTTT
TRBV2	TRBD2	NA	TRBJ2-1	CASRVRVTSDEQFF	TGTGCCAGCAGGGTTAGGGTAACTAGCGATGAGCAGTTCTTC
TRBV7-9	TRBD2	NA	TRBJ2-7	CASSQTSGGTEQYF	TGTGCCAGCAGCCAAACTAGCGGGGGCACGGAGCAGTACTTC